In this sample, the clone carrying this TCR beta chain turned up a few times. Its antigen is not identified. This CDR3 contains 16 residues. The germline V gene has CDR1 DFQATT and CDR2 SNEGSKA (reference sequence). V shed 6 bases and J shed 4 bases, with 24 bases lying between them. Scientists made TCR beta libraries using quantitative 5'-RACE with molecular barcodes. MiXCR was run by TCRdb on the 5' RACE reads, yielding one entry per CDR3 protein. Of about 140,000 distinct CDR3 sequences listed, about 8% were seen once; the top ten hold roughly 7.2%. The sample comes from a study of CD8 T cells in ankylosing spondylitis. Study results and caveats: One TCR beta motif, made up of roughly eight highly homologous variants, appeared characteristic of ankylosing spondylitis blood. Clones tied to disease were said to be significantly enriched in matched ankylosing spondylitis synovial fluid. Some of the motif variants had earlier been found in reactive arthritis patients' fluid and blood.

The chain employs TRBV20-1 and TRBJ2-5; D may be TRBD1 or TRBD2 (5 bases each). The sequenced sample was synovial fluid, either unsorted or a sorted T cell fraction (not recorded which). The source of this sequence is a male donor with ankylosing spondylitis. CDR3: CSAPGTELLWSETQYF. CDR3 nucleotide sequence: TGCAGTGCGCCGGGGACGGAACTTCTATGGTCAGAGACCCAGTACTTC.